This TCR beta chain was observed in a study of T cell therapy after organ transplantation. General study findings and limits: Poor CD8+ T cell yield may explain few expansions in nonresponders.

Trimming removed 0 bases at V and 7 bases at J, with 12 bases between. CDR3 length: 14 residues. Germline-derived CDR1 and CDR2 are MNHEY and SVGAGI. The table came from immunoSEQ multiplex PCR; TCRdb's copy has only in-frame clones and leaves some out. This sample has around 20,000 clones, with roughly 84% found just once. Time point in this sample: 20-29 weeks after completion of therapy. Note on this clone: Its antigen is undetermined.

The TCR sequence derives from a human patient who had received a solid organ transplant and had CMV disease. The graft donor may have contributed some T cells. Sample: CD8+ T cells from blood, taken after autologous CMV-specific T cell therapy. The chain uses TRBV6-5 and TRBJ1-2; tentative D call: TRBD1 (5 bases). This CDR3 reads CASSYSGESPGYTF. CDR3 bases: TGTGCCAGCAGTTACTCGGGGGAATCGCCTGGCTACACCTTC.